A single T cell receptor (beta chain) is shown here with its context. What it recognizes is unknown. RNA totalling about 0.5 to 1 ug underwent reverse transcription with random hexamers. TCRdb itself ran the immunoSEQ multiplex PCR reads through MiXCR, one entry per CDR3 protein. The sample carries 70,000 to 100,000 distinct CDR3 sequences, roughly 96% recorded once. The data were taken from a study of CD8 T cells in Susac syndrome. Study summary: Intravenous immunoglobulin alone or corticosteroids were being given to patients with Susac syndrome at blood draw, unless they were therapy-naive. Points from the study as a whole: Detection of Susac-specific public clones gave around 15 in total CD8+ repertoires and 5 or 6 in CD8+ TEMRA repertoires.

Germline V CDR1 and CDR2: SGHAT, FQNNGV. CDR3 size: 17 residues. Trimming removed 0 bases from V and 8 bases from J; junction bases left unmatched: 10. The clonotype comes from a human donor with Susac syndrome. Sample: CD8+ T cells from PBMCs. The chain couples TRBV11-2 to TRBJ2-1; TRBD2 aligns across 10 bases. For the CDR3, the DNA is TGTGCCAGCAGCTTAGATCGCGGGGGACTAGCGAGCGATGAGCAGTTCTTC. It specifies CASSLDRGGLASDEQFF.